The entry below describes one TCR beta chain. TCRdb itself ran the RACE reads through MiXCR, one entry per CDR3 protein. The table has approximately 45,000 distinct CDR3 sequences, over 3.5% seen once. This sample stems from a study of human T cells and chemical hapten exposure. V trimming: 6 bases; J trimming: 4 bases; junction bases outside the gene matches: 11. Germline V gene sequence: CDR1 MDHEN, CDR2 SYDVKM. The CDR3 is 15 amino acids. The time point denotes: healthy volunteer bleed at 2 weeks. It was unfractionated whole blood from which total RNA was extracted. Material for sequencing was whole blood. The chain joins TRBV28 to TRBJ2-7; 8 bases match TRBD1. This TCR came from a female donor in good health. Some clones in this sample may be carry-over from other donors' samples. DNA of the CDR3: TGTGCCAGCAGATTCGGGACAGGCCGACTGTACGAGCAGTACTTC. It codes for CASRFGTGRLYEQYF. Together with reference TRBV28 and TRBJ2-7, the CDR3 gives the full variable domain: DVKVTQSSRYLVKRTGEKVFLECVQDMDHENMFWYRQDPGLGLRLIYFSYDVKMKEKGDIPEGYSVSREKKERFSLILESASTNQTSMYLCASRFGTGRLYEQYFGPGTRLTVT.